This TCR beta chain appears in the sequencing data of a study of beta chain features in type 1 diabetes. About the research overall: No age, gender or cell yield differences were seen between patients and healthy donors. General observations from the study: Compared to healthy donors, patients appeared to have naive, central memory and Treg TCRB repertoires that were more alike. Across all four CD4+ subsets, people with type 1 diabetes showed modestly shorter TCRB CDR3s.

All of the isolated RNA was reverse transcribed, so expressed TCRB transcripts were sequenced. TCRdb keeps only in-frame clones here, not all; method: immunoSEQ multiplex PCR. The sample has hundreds of thousands of clones, about an eighth seen once. Germline-derived CDR1 and CDR2 are GTSNPN and SVGIG (reference sequence). The CDR3 has 12 residues. Germline trimming cut 4 bases from V and 7 bases from J; bases unmatched to any gene: 5. This clone came up a few times. Its target is not known. The chain links TRBV30 to TRBJ1-1, with 8 bases aligning to TRBD1. The TCR originated in a man between 18 and 29 years old with type 1 diabetes. The sequencing input was naive CD4+ T cells from blood. The CDR3 coding sequence is TGTGCCTGGATCTCAGGGGGCTTTGAAGCTTTCTTT. This codes for CAWISGGFEAFF.